The clone carrying this T cell receptor (beta chain) was counted a single time. Its antigen is unidentified. The data stem from a study of T cell responses to AZD1222 COVID-19 vaccine. General study points: White British ancestry dominated among donors, who included more females, and clonal diversity was possibly underestimated. Targeting of unmutated variant regions was reportedly seen in nearly half of spike-specific TCRs.

Germline V gene lookup returns CDR1 SGHDN and CDR2 FVKESK. The V gene lost 0 bases and the J gene lost 3 bases, with 14 bases spanning the gap. CDR3 length: 17 amino acids. TCRdb keeps only in-frame clones here, not all; method: immunoSEQ multiplex PCR. The sample yields 77,000 or so clones, around 92% seen once. The receptor was derived from an adult in good health. This chain joins TRBV14 and TRBJ1-4, with D unresolved. The sample was peripheral blood, taken on day 0 of MenACWY control vaccination. CDR3 nucleotides: TGTGCCAGCAGCCAAGATCATAACTACGCTCCTAATGAAAAACTGTTTTTT. This encodes CASSQDHNYAPNEKLFF.